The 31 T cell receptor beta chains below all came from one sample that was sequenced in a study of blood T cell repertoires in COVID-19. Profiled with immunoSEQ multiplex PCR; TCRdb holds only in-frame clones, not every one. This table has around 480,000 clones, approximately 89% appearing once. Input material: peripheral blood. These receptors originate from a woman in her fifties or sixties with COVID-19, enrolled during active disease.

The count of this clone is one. The CDR3 region has the DNA TGTGCCAGCAGCTCGTACGACCTAGACAGGGGCCCCACCTTC. It translates to CASSSYDLDRGPTF. The gene calls are TRBV11-2 and TRBJ1-2, with 8 bases lining up with TRBD1. V lost 4 bases, J lost 13 bases, and 14 bases stayed unmatched. Germline V lookup: CDR1 SGHAT, CDR2 FQNNGV. The CDR3 contains 14 residues.

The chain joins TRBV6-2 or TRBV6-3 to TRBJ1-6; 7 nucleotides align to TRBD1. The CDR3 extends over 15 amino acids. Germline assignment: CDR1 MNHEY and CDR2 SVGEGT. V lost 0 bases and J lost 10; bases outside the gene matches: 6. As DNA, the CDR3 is TGTGCCAGCAGTTACTCGGAGGGGGCTAGGTCACCCCTCCACTTT. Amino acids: CASSYSEGARSPLHF.

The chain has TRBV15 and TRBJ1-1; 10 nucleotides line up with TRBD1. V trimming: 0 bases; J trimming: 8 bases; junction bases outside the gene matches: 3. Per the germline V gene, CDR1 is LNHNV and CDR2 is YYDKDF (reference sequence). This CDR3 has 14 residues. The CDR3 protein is CATSRDGTGVEAFF. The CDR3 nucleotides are TGTGCCACCAGCAGAGATGGGACAGGGGTGGAAGCTTTCTTT. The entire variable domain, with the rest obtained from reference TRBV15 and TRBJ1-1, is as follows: DAMVIQNPRYQVTQFGKPVTLSCSQTLNHNVMYWYQQKSSQAPKLLFHYYDKDFNNEADTPDNFQSRRPNTSFCFLDIRSPGLGDTAMYLCATSRDGTGVEAFFGQGTRLTVV.

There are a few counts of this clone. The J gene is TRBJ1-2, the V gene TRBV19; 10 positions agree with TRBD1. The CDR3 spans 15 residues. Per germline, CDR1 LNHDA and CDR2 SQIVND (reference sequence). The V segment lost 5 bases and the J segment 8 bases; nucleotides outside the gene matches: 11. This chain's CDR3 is CASSAPGQGPGGYTF. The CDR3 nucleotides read TGTGCCAGTAGTGCACCGGGACAGGGGCCTGGCGGCTACACCTTC.

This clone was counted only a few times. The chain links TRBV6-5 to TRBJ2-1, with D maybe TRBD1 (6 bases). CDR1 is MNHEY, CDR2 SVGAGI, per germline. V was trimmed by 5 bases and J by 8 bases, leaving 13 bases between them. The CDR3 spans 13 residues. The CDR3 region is CASSKSRGYEQFF. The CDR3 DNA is TGTGCCAGCAGTAAATCAAGGGGGTATGAGCAGTTCTTC.

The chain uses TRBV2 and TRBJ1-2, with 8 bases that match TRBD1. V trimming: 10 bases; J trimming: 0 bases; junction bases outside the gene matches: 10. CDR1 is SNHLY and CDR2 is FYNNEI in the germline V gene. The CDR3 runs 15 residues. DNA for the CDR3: TGTGCCACCCGACAGGGGAAGGGCCCTAACTATGGCTACACCTTC. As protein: CATRQGKGPNYGYTF.

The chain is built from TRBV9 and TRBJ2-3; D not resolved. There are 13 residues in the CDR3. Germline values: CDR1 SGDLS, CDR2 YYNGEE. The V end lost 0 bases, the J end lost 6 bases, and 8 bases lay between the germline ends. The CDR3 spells CASSVETLDTQYF. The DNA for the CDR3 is TGTGCCAGCAGCGTAGAGACTTTGGATACGCAGTATTTT. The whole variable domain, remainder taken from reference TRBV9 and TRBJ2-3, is DSGVTQTPKHLITATGQRVTLRCSPRSGDLSVYWYQQSLDQGLQFLIQYYNGEERAKGNILERFSAQQFPDLHSELNLSSLELGDSALYFCASSVETLDTQYFGPGTRLTVL.

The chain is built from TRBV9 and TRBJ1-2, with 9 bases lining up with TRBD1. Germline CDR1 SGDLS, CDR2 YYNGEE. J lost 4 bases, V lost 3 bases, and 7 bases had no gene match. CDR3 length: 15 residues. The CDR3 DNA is TGTGCCAGCAGCGCGAGGACAGGGGAGGCCTATGGCTACACCTTC. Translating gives CASSARTGEAYGYTF.

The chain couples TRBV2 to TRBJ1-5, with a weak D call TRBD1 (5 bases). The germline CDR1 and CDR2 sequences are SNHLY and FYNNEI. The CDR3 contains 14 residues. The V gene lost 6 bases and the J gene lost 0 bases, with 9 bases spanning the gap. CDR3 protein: CASRKQVSNQPQHF. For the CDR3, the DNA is TGTGCCAGCAGAAAACAGGTTAGCAATCAGCCCCAGCATTTT.

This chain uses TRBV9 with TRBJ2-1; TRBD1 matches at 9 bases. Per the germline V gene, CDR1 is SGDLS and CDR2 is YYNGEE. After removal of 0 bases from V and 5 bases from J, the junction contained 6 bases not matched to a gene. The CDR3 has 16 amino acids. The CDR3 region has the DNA TGTGCCAGCAGCGTAGGAGGGACAGGGAGGCACAATGAGCAGTTCTTC. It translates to CASSVGGTGRHNEQFF.

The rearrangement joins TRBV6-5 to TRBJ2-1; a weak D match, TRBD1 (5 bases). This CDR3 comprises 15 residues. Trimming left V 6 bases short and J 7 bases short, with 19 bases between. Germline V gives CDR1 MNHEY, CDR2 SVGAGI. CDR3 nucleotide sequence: TGTGCCAGCAGGACCGACAGACCTGGTCGGAATGAGCAGTTCTTC. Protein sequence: CASRTDRPGRNEQFF.

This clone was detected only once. CDR3 sequence: CASSESWRGGYNEQFF. In DNA, the CDR3 is TGCGCCAGCAGTGAGTCGTGGCGGGGGGGCTACAATGAGCAGTTCTTC. This chain uses TRBV10-2 with TRBJ2-1; TRBD2 matches at 9 bases. CDR3 size: 16 residues. V shed 0 bases and J 3 bases; nucleotides not matched to a gene: 3. The germline gives CDR1 WSHSY, CDR2 SAAADI.

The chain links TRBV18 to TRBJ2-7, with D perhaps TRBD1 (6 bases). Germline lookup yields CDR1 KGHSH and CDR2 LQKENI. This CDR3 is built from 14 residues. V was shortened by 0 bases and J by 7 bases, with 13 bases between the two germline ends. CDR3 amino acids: CASSPPAAGDEQYF. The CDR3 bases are TGTGCCAGCTCACCACCGGCCGCAGGGGATGAGCAGTACTTC.

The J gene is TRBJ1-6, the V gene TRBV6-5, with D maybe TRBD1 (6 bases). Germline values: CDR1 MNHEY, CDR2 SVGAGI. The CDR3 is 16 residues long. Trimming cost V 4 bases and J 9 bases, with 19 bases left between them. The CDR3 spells CASSSPGGGISSPLHF. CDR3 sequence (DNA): TGTGCCAGCAGTTCACCGGGAGGGGGTATATCTTCACCCCTCCACTTT.

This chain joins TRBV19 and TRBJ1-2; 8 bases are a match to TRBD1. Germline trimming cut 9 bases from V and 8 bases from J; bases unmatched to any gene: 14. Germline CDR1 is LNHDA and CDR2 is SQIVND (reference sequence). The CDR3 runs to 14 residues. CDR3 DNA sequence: TGTGCCAGCACCCGGGACAGGACTCGAGGCGGCTACACCTTC. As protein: CASTRDRTRGGYTF.

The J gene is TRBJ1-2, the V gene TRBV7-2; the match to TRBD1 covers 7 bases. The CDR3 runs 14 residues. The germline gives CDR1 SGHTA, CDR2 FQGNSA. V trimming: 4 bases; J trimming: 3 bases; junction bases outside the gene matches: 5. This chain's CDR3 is CASSWRGQHYGYTF. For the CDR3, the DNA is TGTGCCAGCAGCTGGAGGGGACAGCACTATGGCTACACCTTC. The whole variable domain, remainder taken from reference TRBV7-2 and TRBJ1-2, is GAGVSQSPSNKVTEKGKDVELRCDPISGHTALYWYRQSLGQGLEFLIYFQGNSAPDKSGLPSDRFSAERTGGSVSTLTIQRTQQEDSAVYLCASSWRGQHYGYTFGSGTRLTVV.

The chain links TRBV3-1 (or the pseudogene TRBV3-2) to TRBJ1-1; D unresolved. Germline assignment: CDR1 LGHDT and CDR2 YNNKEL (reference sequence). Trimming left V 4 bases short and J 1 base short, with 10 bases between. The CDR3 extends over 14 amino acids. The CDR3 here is CASSRRGTNTEAFF. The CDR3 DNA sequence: TGTGCCAGCAGCCGGCGGGGTACGAACACTGAAGCTTTCTTT.

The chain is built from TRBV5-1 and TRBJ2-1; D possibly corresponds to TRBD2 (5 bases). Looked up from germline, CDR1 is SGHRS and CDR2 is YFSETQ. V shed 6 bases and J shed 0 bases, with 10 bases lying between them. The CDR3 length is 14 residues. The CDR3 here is CASKGASSYNEQFF. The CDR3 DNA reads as TGCGCCAGCAAGGGAGCGAGCTCCTACAATGAGCAGTTCTTC.

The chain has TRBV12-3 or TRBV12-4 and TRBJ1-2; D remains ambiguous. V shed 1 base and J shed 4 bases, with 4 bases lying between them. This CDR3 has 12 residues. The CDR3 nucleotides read TGTGCCAGCAGTTTAGGCAGCTATGGCTACACCTTC. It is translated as CASSLGSYGYTF.

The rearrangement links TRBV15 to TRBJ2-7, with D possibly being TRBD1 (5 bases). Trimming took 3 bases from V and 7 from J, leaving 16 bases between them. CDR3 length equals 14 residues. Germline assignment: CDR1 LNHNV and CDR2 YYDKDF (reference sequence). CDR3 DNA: TGTGCCACCAGCAGGATTGACAGCCTTGGGGAGCAGTACTTC. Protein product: CATSRIDSLGEQYF. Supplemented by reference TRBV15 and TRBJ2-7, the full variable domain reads DAMVIQNPRYQVTQFGKPVTLSCSQTLNHNVMYWYQQKSSQAPKLLFHYYDKDFNNEADTPDNFQSRRPNTSFCFLDIRSPGLGDTAMYLCATSRIDSLGEQYFGPGTRLTVT.

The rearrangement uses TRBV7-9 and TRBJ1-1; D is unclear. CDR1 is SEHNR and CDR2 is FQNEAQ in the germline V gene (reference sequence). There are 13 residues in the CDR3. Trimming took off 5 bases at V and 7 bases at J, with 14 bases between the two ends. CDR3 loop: CASSLVPGFEAFF. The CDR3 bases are TGTGCCAGCAGCCTAGTCCCGGGATTTGAAGCTTTCTTT.

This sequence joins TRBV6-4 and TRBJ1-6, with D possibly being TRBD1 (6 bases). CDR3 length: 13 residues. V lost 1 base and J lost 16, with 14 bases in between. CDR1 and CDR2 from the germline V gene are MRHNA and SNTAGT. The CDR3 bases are TGTGCCAGCAGTGACTTCCCCGGGACATCTCTCCACTTT. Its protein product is CASSDFPGTSLHF.

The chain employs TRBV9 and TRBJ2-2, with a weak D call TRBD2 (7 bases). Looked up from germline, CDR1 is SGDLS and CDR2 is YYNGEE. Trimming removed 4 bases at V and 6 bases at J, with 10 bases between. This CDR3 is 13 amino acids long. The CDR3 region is CASSRGGAGELFF. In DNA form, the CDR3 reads TGTGCCAGCAGCAGGGGGGGAGCCGGGGAGCTGTTTTTT.

In DNA, the CDR3 is TGCAGCGTTGCGGGGGTTATGACAGATACGCAGTATTTT. Amino acid sequence: CSVAGVMTDTQYF. The V and J genes are TRBV29-1 and TRBJ2-3, with a tentative D call TRBD2 (6 bases). The CDR3 spans 13 residues. Germline V lookup: CDR1 SQVTM, CDR2 ANQGSEA. The germline V and J ends were trimmed by 4 bases and 3 bases, with 11 bases remaining between them.

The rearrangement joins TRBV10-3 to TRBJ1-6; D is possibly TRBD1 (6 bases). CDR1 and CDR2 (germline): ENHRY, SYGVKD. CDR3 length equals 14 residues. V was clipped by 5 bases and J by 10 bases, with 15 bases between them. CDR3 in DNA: TGTGCCATCAGTAGGGGGGGAGCGGAATCACCCCTCCACTTT. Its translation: CAISRGGAESPLHF.

The CDR3 coding sequence is TGTGCCAGCAGTACCAGGGTGGGGGAGCAGTACTTC. Translated: CASSTRVGEQYF. The V gene is TRBV12-3 or TRBV12-4, the J gene TRBJ2-7, with D tentatively TRBD1 (5 bases). Trimming shortened V by 5 bases and J by 7 bases, and 12 bases separated the two germline ends. The CDR3 contains 12 residues.

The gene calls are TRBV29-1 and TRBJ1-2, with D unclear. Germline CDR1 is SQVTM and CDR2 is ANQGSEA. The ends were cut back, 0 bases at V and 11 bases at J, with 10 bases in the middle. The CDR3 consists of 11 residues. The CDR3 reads CSVEDGSIYTF. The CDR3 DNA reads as TGCAGCGTTGAAGATGGGAGTATTTACACCTTC.

Here the CDR3 reads CASSRRLEETQYF. DNA of the CDR3: TGTGCCAGCAGTCGCCGACTCGAAGAGACCCAGTACTTC. The gene calls are TRBV28 and TRBJ2-5; D uncertain. V was shortened by 5 bases and J by 3 bases, with 10 bases between the two germline ends. The CDR3 sequence is 13 residues long. Per germline, CDR1 MDHEN and CDR2 SYDVKM.

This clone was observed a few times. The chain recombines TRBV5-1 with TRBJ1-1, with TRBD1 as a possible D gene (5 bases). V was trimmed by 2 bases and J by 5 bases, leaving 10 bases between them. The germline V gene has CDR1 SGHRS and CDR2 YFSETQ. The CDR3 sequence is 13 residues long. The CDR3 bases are TGCGCCAGCAGCTTTGGGGGGGAAACTGAAGCTTTCTTT. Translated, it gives CASSFGGETEAFF.

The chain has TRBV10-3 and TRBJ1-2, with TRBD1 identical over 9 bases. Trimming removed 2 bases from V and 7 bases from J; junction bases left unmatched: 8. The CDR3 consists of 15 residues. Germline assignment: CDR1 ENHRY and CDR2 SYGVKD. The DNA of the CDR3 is TGTGCCATCAGTGAGGCGGGGACAGGGACGTCTGGCTACACCTTC. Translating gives CAISEAGTGTSGYTF.

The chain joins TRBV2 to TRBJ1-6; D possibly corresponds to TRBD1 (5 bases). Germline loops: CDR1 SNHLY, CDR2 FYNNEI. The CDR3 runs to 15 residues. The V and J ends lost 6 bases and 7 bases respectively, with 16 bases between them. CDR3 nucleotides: TGTGCCAGCAGAGTTACAGGTGTATTGAATTCACCCCTCCACTTT. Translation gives CASRVTGVLNSPLHF.